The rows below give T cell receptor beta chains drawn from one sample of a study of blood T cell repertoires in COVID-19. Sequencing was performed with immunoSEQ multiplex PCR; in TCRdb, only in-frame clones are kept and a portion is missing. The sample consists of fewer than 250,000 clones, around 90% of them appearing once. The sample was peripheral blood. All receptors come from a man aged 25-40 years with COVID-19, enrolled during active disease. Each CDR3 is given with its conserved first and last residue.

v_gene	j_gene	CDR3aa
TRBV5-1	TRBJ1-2	CASSLGRTYGYTF
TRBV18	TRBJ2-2	CASSPRQGDEAGELFF
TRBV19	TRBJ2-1	CASSTLAGENNEQFF
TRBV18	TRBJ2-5	CASSQGAGETQYF
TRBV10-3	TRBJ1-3	CAIRSSGNTIYF
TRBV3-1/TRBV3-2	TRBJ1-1	CASSQDQIGEAFF
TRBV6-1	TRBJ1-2	CASSEAGGSYGYTF
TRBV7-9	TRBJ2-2	CATSPMTGGYGELFF
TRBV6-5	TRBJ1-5	CATQATSGQPQHF
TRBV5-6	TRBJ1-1	CASSLDSGWYTEAFF
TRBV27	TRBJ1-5	CASSWLRGQPQHF
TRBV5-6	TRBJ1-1	CASSPYRNTEAFF
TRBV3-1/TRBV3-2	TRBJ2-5	CASSQGYRQETQYF
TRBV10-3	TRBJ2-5	CAISGVTGEETQYF
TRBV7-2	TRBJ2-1	CASSLEGGLYYNEQFF
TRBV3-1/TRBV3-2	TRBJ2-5	CASSHRTSWETQYF
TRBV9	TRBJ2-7	CASSVDGGSSYEQYF
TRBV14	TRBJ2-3	CASSQDPGQGRDTQYF
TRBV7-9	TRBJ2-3	CASSLVVRGSTDTQYF
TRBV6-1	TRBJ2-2	CASSETSIGGAFTGELFF
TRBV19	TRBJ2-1	CASSMLQGSGNEQFF
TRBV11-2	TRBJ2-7	CASSFSGGSYEQYF
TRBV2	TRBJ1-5	CASSDIRDTDQPQHF
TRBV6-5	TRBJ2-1	CASSRRGHNEQFF
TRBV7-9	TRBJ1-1	CASRLRDNLNTEAFF
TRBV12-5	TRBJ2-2	CASGLLTGNGELFF
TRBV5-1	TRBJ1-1	CASSLDGTGTPNTEAFF
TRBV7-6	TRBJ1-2	CASSPMGQGPSNYGYTF
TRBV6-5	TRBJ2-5	CASRSHTGSRETQYF
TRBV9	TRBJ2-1	CASSTWTGEGEQFF
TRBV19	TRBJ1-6	CASSLGTGGRSPLHF
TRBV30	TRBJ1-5	CAWSVQGNQPQHF
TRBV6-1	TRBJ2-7	CASSEVDRGNHF
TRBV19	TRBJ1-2	CASSIDQGANYGYTF
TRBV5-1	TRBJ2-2	CASRAIQGTGELFF
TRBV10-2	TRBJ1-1	CASKIRGHTEAFF
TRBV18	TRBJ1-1	CASSLSGTDEAFF
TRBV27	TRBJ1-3	CASSALGQSGNTIYF
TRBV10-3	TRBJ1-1	CAISELGPRAEAFF